This TCR beta chain was profiled in a study of Ad26.COV2.S vaccination and SARS-CoV-2 variants. Study observations and caveats: Vaccinees reportedly had broad spike-specific CD8+ and CD4+ T cell responses.

As concerns this clone: The target antigen is unknown.

The treatment is: 19 received Ad26.COV2.S at low or high dose, single or two shots; about 5 received placebo; per-sample allocation not given. Each sample was drawn 63 days after the first injection (of vaccine or placebo). Aged 18-55 years, donor was enrolled in Boston at some point between 2019 and 2021. Produced via immunoSEQ multiplex PCR; TCRdb's table is partial and in-frame only. The sample lists hundreds of thousands of clones; roughly 90% were seen once. This CDR3 has 13 residues. Germline CDR1 is GTSNPN and CDR2 is SVGIG (reference sequence). V was pared by 3 bases and J by 5 bases, with 0 bases of the junction left unmatched.

This receptor was obtained from a person aged 18-60 years who received the Ad26.COV2.S COVID-19 vaccine or a placebo. The starting material was peripheral blood, obtained in a trial of Ad26.COV2.S vaccine versus placebo. V gene TRBV30 combines with J gene TRBJ2-5; TRBD2 agrees at 13 bases. The CDR3 region is CAWRTSGGETQYF. CDR3 coding DNA: TGTGCCTGGAGGACTAGCGGGGGGGAGACCCAGTACTTC.